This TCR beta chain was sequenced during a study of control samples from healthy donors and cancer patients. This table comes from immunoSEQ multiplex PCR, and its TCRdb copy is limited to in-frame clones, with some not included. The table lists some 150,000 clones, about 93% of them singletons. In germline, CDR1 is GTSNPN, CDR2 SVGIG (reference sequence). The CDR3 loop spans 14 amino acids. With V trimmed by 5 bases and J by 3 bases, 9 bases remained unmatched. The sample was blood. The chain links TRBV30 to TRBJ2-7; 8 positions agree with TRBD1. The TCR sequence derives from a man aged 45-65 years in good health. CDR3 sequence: CAWAGGSMGYEQYF. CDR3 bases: TGTGCCTGGGCAGGGGGCTCGATGGGCTACGAGCAGTACTTC.